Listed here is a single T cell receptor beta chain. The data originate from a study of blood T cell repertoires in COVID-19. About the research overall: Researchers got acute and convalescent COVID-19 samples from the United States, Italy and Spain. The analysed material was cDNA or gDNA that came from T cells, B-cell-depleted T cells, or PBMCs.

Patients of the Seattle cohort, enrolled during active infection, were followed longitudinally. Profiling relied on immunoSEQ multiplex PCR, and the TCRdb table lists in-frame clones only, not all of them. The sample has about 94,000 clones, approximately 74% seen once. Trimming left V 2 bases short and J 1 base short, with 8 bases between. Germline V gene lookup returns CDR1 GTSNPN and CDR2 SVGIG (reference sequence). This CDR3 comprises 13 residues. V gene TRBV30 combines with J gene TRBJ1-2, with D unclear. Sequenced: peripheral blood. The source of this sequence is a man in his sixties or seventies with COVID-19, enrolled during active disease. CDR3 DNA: TGTGCCTGGAGTACGGTGATTAACTATGGCTACACCTTC. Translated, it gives CAWSTVINYGYTF.